These 16 T cell receptor beta chains were sequenced from one sample in a study of cytomegalovirus exposure and HLA in healthy donors. Clones were read by immunoSEQ multiplex PCR, and TCRdb kept only the in-frame ones, dropping some. The table records about 130,000 clones, about 94% of them present only once. Input material: PBMCs. The receptors here all came from a man aged 18-30 years in good health and CMV-seropositive.

The genes are TRBV6-1 and TRBJ2-7; 10 bases line up with TRBD1. The CDR3 covers 14 residues. Germline CDR1 is MNHNS and CDR2 is SASEGT. The V gene end was trimmed by 6 bases and the J gene end by 6 bases; junction bases not matched to a gene: 8. The DNA for the CDR3 is TGTGCCAGCAGCCCCCGGACAGGGGGGGGCGAGCAGTACTTC. This gives the protein CASSPRTGGGEQYF.

This clone is a singleton in its sample. The rearrangement joins TRBV7-2 to TRBJ2-1; 12 bases agree with TRBD2. The CDR3 covers 14 residues. From germline, CDR1 is SGHTA and CDR2 FQGNSA. V lost 5 bases to trimming and J lost 8 bases; unmatched junction nucleotides: 4. The CDR3 DNA is TGTGCCAGCAGCCCTAGCGGGAGGGCGGATGAGCAGTTCTTC. Its translation: CASSPSGRADEQFF.

The chain recombines TRBV4-1 with TRBJ2-1; weak D call: TRBD2 (6 bases). CDR1 and CDR2 from the germline V gene are MGHRA and YSYEKL. This CDR3 contains 12 residues. Deletions cut 5 bases from V and 10 bases from J, with 12 bases between. The CDR3 bases are TGCGCCAGCAGCGGAGGGGACGGCGAGCAGTTCTTC. Translating gives CASSGGDGEQFF.

The chain couples TRBV5-1 to TRBJ2-3; 13 positions agree with TRBD2. This CDR3 contains 15 residues. The V segment lost 4 bases and the J segment 4 bases; nucleotides outside the gene matches: 3. Germline assignment: CDR1 SGHRS and CDR2 YFSETQ. The DNA for the CDR3 is TGCGCCAGCAGCGAACTAGCGGGAGGGCCAGATACGCAGTATTTT. This codes for CASSELAGGPDTQYF.

The chain employs TRBV2 and TRBJ1-4; tentatively, D is TRBD1 (6 bases). Germline CDR1 is SNHLY and CDR2 is FYNNEI. The V end was cut by 5 bases, the J end by 5 bases, with 15 bases between. This CDR3 region has 15 residues. Here the CDR3 reads CASSLQGQQNEKLFF. The DNA of the CDR3 is TGTGCCAGCAGTTTACAGGGTCAGCAAAATGAAAAACTGTTTTTT.

This clone occurred once. The rearrangement joins TRBV4-2 to TRBJ2-7; 8 bases fit TRBD1. Trimming removed 6 bases from V and 2 bases from J; junction bases left unmatched: 6. Germline V gene lookup returns CDR1 LGHNA and CDR2 YNFKEQ. CDR3 length: 14 residues. CDR3: CASSGRTGPYEQYF. The CDR3 DNA sequence: TGTGCCAGCAGTGGAAGGACAGGGCCCTACGAGCAGTACTTC.

CDR3 in amino acids: CASSLPGTGPAEQFF. For the CDR3, the DNA is TGTGCCAGCAGCTTACCCGGGACAGGGCCCGCTGAGCAGTTCTTC. This rearrangement joins TRBV5-4 to TRBJ2-1, with 9 bases fitting TRBD1. CDR3 length: 15 residues. Losses at the gene ends were 2 bases for V and 9 bases for J; bases not matched to a gene: 9. CDR1 and CDR2 from the germline V gene are SGHNT and YYREEE (reference sequence).

CDR3 sequence: CASSLIGGEGLDTQYF. DNA for the CDR3: TGTGCCAGCAGCTTAATTGGCGGGGAGGGTCTGGATACGCAGTATTTT. This chain joins TRBV7-9 and TRBJ2-3, with 7 bases aligning to TRBD2. The V gene's germline CDR1 is SEHNR and CDR2 FQNEAQ (reference sequence). J was trimmed by 6 bases and V by 2 bases; bases with no gene match: 11. This CDR3 region has 16 residues.

V usage is TRBV6-5 and J usage is TRBJ1-1, with D perhaps matching TRBD1 (6 bases). CDR1 and CDR2 (germline): MNHEY, SVGAGI. The CDR3 spans 14 residues. Trimming shortened V by 7 bases and J by 4 bases, and 16 bases separated the two germline ends. In DNA form, the CDR3 reads TGTGCCAGCACCTTACTCAGGGGTGGCACTGAAGCTTTCTTT. Translation gives CASTLLRGGTEAFF.

The chain joins TRBV28 to TRBJ1-4; possibly TRBD1 for D (6 bases). V lost 6 bases and J 2 bases, leaving 19 bases between the germline ends. Germline loops: CDR1 MDHEN, CDR2 SYDVKM. The CDR3 length is 17 residues. The CDR3 nucleotides read TGTGCCAGCAGCCAGACACGAACAGGGTCGACTAATGAAAAACTGTTTTTT. Protein product: CASSQTRTGSTNEKLFF.

The sample holds one count of this clone. The chain employs TRBV7-9 and TRBJ2-1, with TRBD1 matching 9 bases. Trimming at V came to 5 bases and at J to 9 bases, leaving 11 bases not matched to a gene. Germline V gene data show CDR1 as SEHNR and CDR2 as FQNEAQ (reference sequence). The CDR3 contains 15 residues. The CDR3 reads CASSPRDRVEAEQFF. CDR3 bases: TGTGCCAGCAGCCCCCGGGACAGGGTGGAGGCTGAGCAGTTCTTC.

The CDR3 protein is CASSQIDAAVETQYF. The CDR3 DNA reads as TGTGCCAGCAGCCAAATTGACGCAGCGGTAGAGACCCAGTACTTC. The gene calls are TRBV27 and TRBJ2-5; maybe TRBD2 (5 bases). Germline V gene lookup returns CDR1 MNHEY and CDR2 SMNVEV (reference sequence). There are 15 residues in the CDR3. V lost 6 bases and J lost 4, with 18 bases in between.

The chain joins TRBV6-1 to TRBJ2-7; 7 bases line up with TRBD1. CDR1 MNHNS and CDR2 SASEGT come from the germline V gene. V was clipped by 4 bases and J by 3 bases; unmatched bases: 6. The CDR3 runs 14 residues. In DNA, the CDR3 is TGTGCCAGCAGTGCCATGACAGGGAACTACGAGCAGTACTTC. This encodes CASSAMTGNYEQYF.

The V gene is TRBV6-1, the J gene TRBJ1-5; D gene uncertain. The CDR3 runs 13 residues. Trimming removed 6 bases at V and 2 bases at J, with 8 bases between. Germline CDR1 and CDR2: MNHNS and SASEGT. The DNA of the CDR3 is TGTGCCAGCAGGGGAGGAGGCAATCAGCCCCAGCATTTT. Translating it yields CASRGGGNQPQHF.

The chain couples TRBV29-1 to TRBJ1-4; D may be TRBD1 (6 bases). Trimming left V 6 bases short and J 7 bases short, with 15 bases between. From germline, CDR1 is SQVTM and CDR2 ANQGSEA. This CDR3 contains 13 residues. CDR3 in amino acids: CSVYRVSGEKLFF. The CDR3 coding sequence is TGCAGCGTCTACAGGGTTTCCGGTGAAAAACTGTTTTTT.

The rearrangement links TRBV19 to TRBJ2-7; D uncertain. The CDR3 contains 11 residues. CDR1 LNHDA and CDR2 SQIVND come from the germline V gene (reference sequence). Trimming stripped 3 bases from V and 3 bases from J, with 3 bases between. The CDR3 nucleotides read TGTGCCAGTAGTATCAACTACGAGCAGTACTTC. Its protein is CASSINYEQYF. Supplemented by reference TRBV19 and TRBJ2-7, the full variable domain reads DGGITQSPKYLFRKEGQNVTLSCEQNLNHDAMYWYRQDPGQGLRLIYYSQIVNDFQKGDIAEGYSVSREKKESFPLTVTSAQKNPTAFYLCASSINYEQYFGPGTRLTVT.